The 24 T cell receptor beta chains below come from one sample, sequenced in a study of T-cell reconstitution after alpha-beta-depleted transplantation in children. As it was prepared, the TCRbeta library received unique molecular identifiers. MiXCR was run by TCRdb on the PCR reads, yielding one entry per CDR3 protein. The sample contains around 200,000 distinct CDR3 sequences, about 6.3% of which appear only once. The input for sequencing was PBMCs from the stem cell graft donor, taken from the stem cell graft. These receptors came from a human donor who donated a stem cell graft to a child with Wiskott-Aldrich syndrome.

This clonotype was seen repeatedly, ten times or more. The chain is built from TRBV4-1 and TRBJ2-5; TRBD2 might be the D (5 bases). The length of the CDR3 is 13 residues. Germline lookup yields CDR1 MGHRA and CDR2 YSYEKL. Trimming pared 2 bases from V and 5 bases from J, leaving 9 bases between. In DNA form, the CDR3 reads TGCGCCAGCAGCCAAACAAGAGGGGAGACCCAGTACTTC. Protein: CASSQTRGETQYF.

This clonotype has a handful of counts. The V call is TRBV7-2, the J call TRBJ1-2, with no clear D. V was cut by 4 bases and J by 8 bases, with 23 bases left in between. The germline CDR1 and CDR2 sequences are SGHTA and FQGNSA. The CDR3 extends over 16 amino acids. The CDR3 reads CASSYGRTVPKRGYTF. Here the CDR3 DNA reads TGTGCCAGCAGCTACGGGCGAACAGTACCAAAGAGGGGCTACACCTTC.

The chain joins TRBV7-8 to TRBJ2-5; D is ambiguous. This CDR3 region has 14 residues. V was trimmed by 0 bases and J by 2 bases, leaving 7 bases between them. The germline V gene has CDR1 SGHVS and CDR2 FQNEAQ. CDR3 sequence reads: CASSLAWFQETQYF. The DNA of the CDR3 is TGTGCCAGCAGCTTAGCTTGGTTTCAAGAGACCCAGTACTTC.

This clonotype was detected many times. The chain couples TRBV20-1 to TRBJ1-5; D call uncertain. Trimming took 3 bases from V and 0 from J, leaving 9 bases between them. The CDR3 length is 14 residues. Germline V gene lookup returns CDR1 DFQATT and CDR2 SNEGSKA (reference sequence). The DNA of the CDR3 is TGCAGTGCTAGGTTCAGCCCTAGCAATCAGCCCCAGCATTTT. It is translated as CSARFSPSNQPQHF.

This clonotype was seen a few times. V usage is TRBV20-1 and J usage is TRBJ1-5; 7 nucleotides agree with TRBD1. Germline CDR1 and CDR2: DFQATT and SNEGSKA (reference sequence). The length of the CDR3 is 13 residues. The V and J ends lost 5 bases and 4 bases, in that order; junction bases with no gene match: 5. In DNA, the CDR3 is TGCAGTGCTGGGACAGTAGGGAATCAGCCCCAGCATTTT. This gives the protein CSAGTVGNQPQHF.

This clonotype was picked up many times. The chain is built from TRBV6-2 or TRBV6-3 and TRBJ2-1, with 11 bases matching TRBD2. Per germline, CDR1 MNHEY and CDR2 SVGEGT. Unmatched junction bases numbered 0, after V lost 2 bases and J lost 3 bases. The CDR3 contains 15 residues. The CDR3: CASSYGTSGYNEQFF. DNA for the CDR3: TGTGCCAGCAGTTACGGGACTAGCGGCTACAATGAGCAGTTCTTC.

This clonotype was detected many times. This chain links TRBV12-3 or TRBV12-4 with TRBJ2-2, with 7 positions matching TRBD1. CDR3 size: 14 residues. The junction had 4 bases not matched to a gene; V was cut back by 3 bases and J by 6 bases. CDR3 nucleotides: TGTGCCAGCAGTTTCGTCCAGGGGGCCGGGGAGCTGTTTTTT. It translates to CASSFVQGAGELFF.

This clonotype was recorded at least ten times. V and J are TRBV5-1 and TRBJ2-7, with D perhaps assigned TRBD1 or TRBD2 (5 bases each). Per the germline V gene, CDR1 is SGHRS and CDR2 is YFSETQ. Trimming removed 0 bases from V and 4 bases from J, with 20 bases in between. The CDR3 contains 17 residues. The CDR3 sequence: CASSLAIDSGSPYEQYF. The CDR3 coding sequence is TGCGCCAGCAGCTTGGCCATCGACAGCGGAAGTCCATACGAGCAGTACTTC.

This clonotype was counted many times. As DNA, the CDR3 is TGTGCCAGCAGCTTAATGGGACAGGGATTAGCTTTCTTT. Translation gives CASSLMGQGLAFF. The J gene is TRBJ1-1, the V gene TRBV11-2; 9 bases are a match to TRBD1. The V segment lost 2 bases and the J segment 10 bases; nucleotides outside the gene matches: 5. The CDR3 loop spans 13 amino acids. The germline V gene encodes CDR1 SGHAT and CDR2 FQNNGV.

This clonotype was seen ten or more times. The chain is built from TRBV5-1 and TRBJ1-2, with TRBD1 as a possible D gene (5 bases). Germline assignment: CDR1 SGHRS and CDR2 YFSETQ. Between the trimmed V and J ends, which lost 0 bases and 0 bases, there was a span of 12 bases. This CDR3 is 16 amino acids long. CDR3: CASSLVSGDTNYGYTF. The CDR3 coding sequence is TGCGCCAGCAGCTTGGTCTCGGGGGATACTAACTATGGCTACACCTTC.

This clonotype came up many times. This chain joins TRBV7-8 and TRBJ2-1, with D possibly matching TRBD2 (6 bases). This CDR3 has 19 residues. Trimming left V 5 bases short and J 4 bases short, with 27 bases between. Germline V CDR1 and CDR2: SGHVS, FQNEAQ. In DNA form, the CDR3 reads TGTGCCAGCAGCCTGATGATTAGCGGAGTGGGGGAAAATTACAATGAGCAGTTCTTC. Its translation: CASSLMISGVGENYNEQFF.

As to this clonotype: A clone one base away is much larger, so this may be a read error. The CDR3, as DNA: TGCGGTGCTAGAGACAACAGCGGTTATATGAATGAGCAGTTCTTC. Amino acid sequence: CGARDNSGYMNEQFF. This chain connects TRBV20-1 to TRBJ2-1; perhaps TRBD2 as D (5 bases). Germline CDR1 is DFQATT and CDR2 is SNEGSKA (reference sequence). The CDR3 spans 15 residues.

The chain couples TRBV28 to TRBJ1-2; TRBD1 matches 7 bases. The CDR3 contains 14 residues. The V gene end was trimmed by 10 bases and the J gene end by 0 bases; junction bases not matched to a gene: 8. Germline V gives CDR1 MDHEN, CDR2 SYDVKM. CDR3 in DNA: TGTGCCATCGAACTGGGACAGCCTAACTATGGCTACACCTTC. It yields the protein CAIELGQPNYGYTF.

This clonotype occurred many times. The rearrangement joins TRBV5-1 to TRBJ2-1; either TRBD1 or TRBD2 may supply D (5 bases each). Trimming took 2 bases from V and 4 from J, leaving 10 bases between them. Germline V lookup: CDR1 SGHRS, CDR2 YFSETQ. The CDR3 is 14 amino acids. The CDR3 is CASSFSDRYNEQFF. In DNA, the CDR3 is TGCGCCAGCAGCTTTAGCGACAGATACAATGAGCAGTTCTTC.

This clonotype was counted ten times or more. V is TRBV6-6 and J is TRBJ1-5, with D tentatively TRBD1 (5 bases). Germline V lookup: CDR1 MNHNY, CDR2 SVGAGI (reference sequence). Trimming left V 11 bases short and J 3 bases short, with 14 bases between. This CDR3 has 13 amino acids. CDR3 protein: CALGQGHNQPQHF. DNA for the CDR3: TGTGCCCTAGGGCAGGGCCACAATCAGCCCCAGCATTTT.

In its sample, this clonotype was seen many times. This chain connects TRBV27 to TRBJ2-3; 7 nucleotides agree with TRBD2. Germline lookup yields CDR1 MNHEY and CDR2 SMNVEV (reference sequence). Trimming removed 2 bases from V and 4 bases from J; junction bases left unmatched: 3. The CDR3 is 14 residues long. The CDR3, as DNA: TGTGCCAGCAGTTTAGCGGGGGAGGCAGATACGCAGTATTTT. Translation gives CASSLAGEADTQYF.

At least ten counts were recorded for this clonotype. The rearrangement links TRBV6-5 to TRBJ2-2; D is unclear. Germline V gene lookup returns CDR1 MNHEY and CDR2 SVGAGI. This CDR3 comprises 16 residues. V was clipped by 6 bases and J by 0 bases, with 14 bases between them. This CDR3 reads CASSYLTASNTGELFF. As DNA, the CDR3 is TGTGCCAGCAGCTATTTAACAGCATCGAACACCGGGGAGCTGTTTTTT.

The chain recombines TRBV6-2 or TRBV6-3 with TRBJ2-7, with 7 bases that match TRBD1. The CDR3 has 15 residues. J lost 5 bases, V lost 0 bases, and 7 bases had no gene match. From germline, CDR1 is MNHEY and CDR2 SVGEGT. CDR3 bases: TGTGCCAGCAGTTACTCTCCTCAAACAGGGGACGAGCAGTACTTC. It yields the protein CASSYSPQTGDEQYF.

This clonotype was seen many times. V gene TRBV29-1 combines with J gene TRBJ2-7; 11 bases map to TRBD2. The CDR3 loop spans 12 amino acids. Germline trimming cut 7 bases from V and 6 bases from J; bases unmatched to any gene: 5. Germline assignment: CDR1 SQVTM and CDR2 ANQGSEA. CDR3 in amino acids: CSALAGAGEQYF. The CDR3 DNA reads TGCAGCGCACTAGCGGGGGCGGGCGAGCAGTACTTC.

This clonotype was seen a handful of times. The CDR3 nucleotides read TGTGCCAGCAGCTTAGACGCCACAGAGACCCAGTACTTC. Its translation is CASSLDATETQYF. The rearrangement links TRBV7-8 to TRBJ2-5; D unresolved. From germline, CDR1 is SGHVS and CDR2 FQNEAQ. The CDR3 has 13 residues. V was pared by 1 base and J by 4 bases, with 7 bases between.

This clonotype was detected many times. The chain couples TRBV6-1 to TRBJ1-5, with D hard to call. CDR1 and CDR2 (germline): MNHNS, SASEGT. The CDR3 consists of 12 residues. Trimming took off 11 bases at V and 2 bases at J, with 10 bases between the two ends. CDR3 region: CAASGGNQPQHF. The CDR3 DNA reads TGTGCCGCCAGCGGTGGCAATCAGCCCCAGCATTTT.

This clonotype has more than one count but fewer than ten. The V and J genes are TRBV5-1 and TRBJ1-4, with unresolved D. This CDR3 region has 15 residues. V lost 2 bases, J lost 0 bases, and 8 bases lay in between. Germline loops: CDR1 SGHRS, CDR2 YFSETQ. The CDR3 sequence: CASSLEGTTNEKLFF. CDR3 DNA sequence: TGCGCCAGCAGCTTAGAAGGAACAACTAATGAAAAACTGTTTTTT.

This clonotype appeared many times. The V and J genes are TRBV6-2 or TRBV6-3 and TRBJ2-6; the D gene is possibly TRBD1 (6 bases). CDR1 and CDR2 from the germline V gene are MNHEY and SVGEGT. This CDR3 has 16 residues. The V gene lost 6 bases and the J gene lost 0 bases, with 12 bases spanning the gap. For the CDR3, the DNA is TGTGCCAGCAGGCAGACAGGAAGCTCTGGGGCCAACGTCCTGACTTTC. It yields the protein CASRQTGSSGANVLTF.

This clonotype was picked up many times. The genes are TRBV12-3 or TRBV12-4 and TRBJ2-3, with 8 positions matching TRBD2. After removal of 2 bases from V and 2 bases from J, the junction contained 3 bases not matched to a gene. The CDR3 runs to 15 residues. The CDR3 reads CASSLLREATDTQYF. CDR3 bases: TGTGCCAGCAGTTTATTGCGGGAGGCCACAGATACGCAGTATTTT.